This T cell receptor beta chain was captured in a study of PD-1 blockade in classical Hodgkin lymphoma. On this clone itself: No antigen is known for it.

Documented time point: newly diagnosed, previously untreated cHL patient sample. It was PBMCs in newly diagnosed, untreated classical Hodgkin lymphoma that served as comparison. There are 14 residues in the CDR3. CDR1 MNHEY and CDR2 SVGAGI come from the germline V gene. The V end lost 0 bases, the J end lost 5 bases, and 7 bases lay between the germline ends. The study's findings and limits: Reported findings placed baseline TCR diversity lower in newly diagnosed patients (compared with healthy donors). Causes of the repertoire differences remain undefined, possibly disease activity or prior therapy.

Sequencing was performed with immunoSEQ multiplex PCR; in TCRdb, only in-frame clones are kept and a portion is missing. Here the sample spans tens of thousands of clones, about 93% being singletons. This clonotype was obtained from a human donor with classical Hodgkin lymphoma. Source material: peripheral blood mononuclear cells (PBMCs). This rearrangement joins TRBV6-5 to TRBJ2-2; D not certain. The CDR3 DNA sequence: TGTGCCAGCAGTTACTCGCGCACAACCGGGGAGCTGTTTTTT. It is translated as CASSYSRTTGELFF.